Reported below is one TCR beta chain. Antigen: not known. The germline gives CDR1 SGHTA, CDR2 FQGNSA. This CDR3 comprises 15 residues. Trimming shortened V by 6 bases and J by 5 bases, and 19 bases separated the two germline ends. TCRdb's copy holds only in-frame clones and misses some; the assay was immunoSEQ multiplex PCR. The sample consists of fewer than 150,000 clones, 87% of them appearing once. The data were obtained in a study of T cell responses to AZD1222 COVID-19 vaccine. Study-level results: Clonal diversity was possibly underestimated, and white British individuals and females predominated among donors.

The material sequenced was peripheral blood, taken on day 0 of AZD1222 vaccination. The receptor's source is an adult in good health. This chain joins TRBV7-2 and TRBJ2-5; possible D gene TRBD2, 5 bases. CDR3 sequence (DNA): TGTGCCAGCAGAGACCTAGGAGGTTTGGGCGAGACCCAGTACTTC. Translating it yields CASRDLGGLGETQYF.